Listed below are T cell receptor beta chains from one sample, sequenced in a study of T cells in Graves' hyperthyroidism and ophthalmopathy. TCRdb re-called the multiplex PCR reads with MiXCR, one entry per CDR3 protein. The sample carries roughly 290,000 distinct CDR3 sequences, roughly an eighth recorded once. The sample taken for sequencing was blood. These receptors were obtained from a woman in her 40s with Graves' hyperthyroidism. CDR3s include the opening cysteine and the closing phenylalanine or tryptophan. D genes are given only for firm matches. Rows may omit the clone size; those that give it use once, few, many or a size class.

size,D,V,J,DNA,CDR3
NA,NA,TRBV7-8,TRBJ2-7,TGTGCCAGCAGCTTAGTTCCGGGCCCCTACGAGCAGTACTTC,CASSLVPGPYEQYF
NA,NA,TRBV7-9,TRBJ2-6,TGTGCCAGCAGCTTAGGAGAGGGGCGCTCTGGGGCCAACGTCCTGACTTTC,CASSLGEGRSGANVLTF
many,NA,TRBV11-2,TRBJ2-7,TGTGCCAGCAGCTTAGCGCAGGGACTTTACGAGCAGTACTTC,CASSLAQGLYEQYF
many,NA,TRBV7-6,TRBJ2-1,TGTGCCAGCAGCTTAGCCCTCTCCTACAATGAGCAGTTCTTC,CASSLALSYNEQFF
many,NA,TRBV4-1,TRBJ2-3,TGCGCCAGCACCGTTGGAGCGCGCGACACAGATACGCAGTATTTT,CASTVGARDTDTQYF
many,NA,TRBV30,TRBJ2-7,TGTGCCTGGGCAACAGGGTACGAGCAGTACTTC,CAWATGYEQYF
many,NA,TRBV7-2,TRBJ2-1,TGTGCCAGCAGCTTAGGTATTCGAAATGAGCAGTTCTTC,CASSLGIRNEQFF
many,NA,TRBV27,TRBJ1-2,TGTGCCAGCAGCTACGGGATTCACTATGGCTACACCTTC,CASSYGIHYGYTF
NA,TRBD2,TRBV19,TRBJ2-1,TGTGCCAGTAGTGCCTCCGGACTAGCGGGTGTATACAATGAGCAGTTCTTC,CASSASGLAGVYNEQFF
NA,TRBD2,TRBV20-1,TRBJ2-1,TGCAGTGCTACGGGACTACCCAATGAGCAGTTCTTC,CSATGLPNEQFF
few,TRBD2,TRBV7-2,TRBJ2-1,TGTGCCAGCAGCCCAGCAGGACTAGCGGGAGTTGGTGAGCAGTTCTTC,CASSPAGLAGVGEQFF
NA,TRBD2,TRBV6-2/TRBV6-3,TRBJ2-1,TGTGCCAGCAGTTACTCACTAGCGGGAGTTGTAGATGAGCAGTTCTTC,CASSYSLAGVVDEQFF
many,NA,TRBV6-1,TRBJ1-2,TGTGCCAGCAGTGAAGGGTCCGGGGATGGCTACACCTTC,CASSEGSGDGYTF
NA,NA,TRBV19,TRBJ1-6,TGTGCCAGTAGTATGGGGGGTCGAAATTCACCTCTCCACTTT,CASSMGGRNSPLHF
many,TRBD1,TRBV3-1,TRBJ2-1,TGTGCCAGCAGCCTTTTCGGCCGGGACAGGGGGAACAATGAGCAGTTCTTC,CASSLFGRDRGNNEQFF
many,TRBD1,TRBV6-6,TRBJ1-2,TGTGCCAGCAGTTACAAAGGACAGGGCTGGTATGGCTACACCTTC,CASSYKGQGWYGYTF
NA,TRBD2,TRBV19,TRBJ2-5,TGTGCCAGTAGTAACCCCCCCCTAGCGGGCTACCAAGAGACCCAGTACTTC,CASSNPPLAGYQETQYF
many,NA,TRBV28,TRBJ2-2,TGTGCCAGCAGTTTTGGTGACAGGGAGGCCGGGGAGCTGTTTTTT,CASSFGDREAGELFF
many,TRBD1,TRBV10-3,TRBJ2-7,TGTGCCACTAAGCCGGCAAGGACAGGGGGGCGTCACGAGCAGTACTTC,CATKPARTGGRHEQYF
NA,TRBD2,TRBV5-8,TRBJ2-1,TGTGCCAGCAGCTTTGGAACTAGCGGTCAGGATGAGCAGTTCTTC,CASSFGTSGQDEQFF
many,NA,TRBV18,TRBJ1-1,TGTGCCAGCTCACCGGGGAGAGGGTCGAACACTGAAGCTTTCTTT,CASSPGRGSNTEAFF
many,NA,TRBV2,TRBJ1-4,TGTGCCAGCAGTACAGGGACACGGGCCGGAAAACTGTTTTTT,CASSTGTRAGKLFF
many,TRBD2,TRBV20-1,TRBJ2-3,TGCAGTGCTAGCGGTAGCGGGTGGGGGGAAGATACGCAGTATTTT,CSASGSGWGEDTQYF
few,NA,TRBV10-3,TRBJ2-1,TGTGCCATCAGTGAACCCGCTAAGCGGCCCCCCAAGGAAAACATCTACAATGAGCAGTTCTTC,CAISEPAKRPPKENIYNEQFF
NA,TRBD1,TRBV7-9,TRBJ2-2,TGTGCCAGCAGCTTACCTGTGGGACAGGGTCCCGGGGAGCTGTTTTTT,CASSLPVGQGPGELFF
many,TRBD2,TRBV11-2,TRBJ2-1,TGTGCCAGCAGCCCTGGGGGGGACCTCTACAATGAGCAGTTCTTC,CASSPGGDLYNEQFF
NA,NA,TRBV19,TRBJ2-3,TGTGCCAGTACCCACCGTTCTACGGTAACTAGCACAGATACGCAGTATTTT,CASTHRSTVTSTDTQYF